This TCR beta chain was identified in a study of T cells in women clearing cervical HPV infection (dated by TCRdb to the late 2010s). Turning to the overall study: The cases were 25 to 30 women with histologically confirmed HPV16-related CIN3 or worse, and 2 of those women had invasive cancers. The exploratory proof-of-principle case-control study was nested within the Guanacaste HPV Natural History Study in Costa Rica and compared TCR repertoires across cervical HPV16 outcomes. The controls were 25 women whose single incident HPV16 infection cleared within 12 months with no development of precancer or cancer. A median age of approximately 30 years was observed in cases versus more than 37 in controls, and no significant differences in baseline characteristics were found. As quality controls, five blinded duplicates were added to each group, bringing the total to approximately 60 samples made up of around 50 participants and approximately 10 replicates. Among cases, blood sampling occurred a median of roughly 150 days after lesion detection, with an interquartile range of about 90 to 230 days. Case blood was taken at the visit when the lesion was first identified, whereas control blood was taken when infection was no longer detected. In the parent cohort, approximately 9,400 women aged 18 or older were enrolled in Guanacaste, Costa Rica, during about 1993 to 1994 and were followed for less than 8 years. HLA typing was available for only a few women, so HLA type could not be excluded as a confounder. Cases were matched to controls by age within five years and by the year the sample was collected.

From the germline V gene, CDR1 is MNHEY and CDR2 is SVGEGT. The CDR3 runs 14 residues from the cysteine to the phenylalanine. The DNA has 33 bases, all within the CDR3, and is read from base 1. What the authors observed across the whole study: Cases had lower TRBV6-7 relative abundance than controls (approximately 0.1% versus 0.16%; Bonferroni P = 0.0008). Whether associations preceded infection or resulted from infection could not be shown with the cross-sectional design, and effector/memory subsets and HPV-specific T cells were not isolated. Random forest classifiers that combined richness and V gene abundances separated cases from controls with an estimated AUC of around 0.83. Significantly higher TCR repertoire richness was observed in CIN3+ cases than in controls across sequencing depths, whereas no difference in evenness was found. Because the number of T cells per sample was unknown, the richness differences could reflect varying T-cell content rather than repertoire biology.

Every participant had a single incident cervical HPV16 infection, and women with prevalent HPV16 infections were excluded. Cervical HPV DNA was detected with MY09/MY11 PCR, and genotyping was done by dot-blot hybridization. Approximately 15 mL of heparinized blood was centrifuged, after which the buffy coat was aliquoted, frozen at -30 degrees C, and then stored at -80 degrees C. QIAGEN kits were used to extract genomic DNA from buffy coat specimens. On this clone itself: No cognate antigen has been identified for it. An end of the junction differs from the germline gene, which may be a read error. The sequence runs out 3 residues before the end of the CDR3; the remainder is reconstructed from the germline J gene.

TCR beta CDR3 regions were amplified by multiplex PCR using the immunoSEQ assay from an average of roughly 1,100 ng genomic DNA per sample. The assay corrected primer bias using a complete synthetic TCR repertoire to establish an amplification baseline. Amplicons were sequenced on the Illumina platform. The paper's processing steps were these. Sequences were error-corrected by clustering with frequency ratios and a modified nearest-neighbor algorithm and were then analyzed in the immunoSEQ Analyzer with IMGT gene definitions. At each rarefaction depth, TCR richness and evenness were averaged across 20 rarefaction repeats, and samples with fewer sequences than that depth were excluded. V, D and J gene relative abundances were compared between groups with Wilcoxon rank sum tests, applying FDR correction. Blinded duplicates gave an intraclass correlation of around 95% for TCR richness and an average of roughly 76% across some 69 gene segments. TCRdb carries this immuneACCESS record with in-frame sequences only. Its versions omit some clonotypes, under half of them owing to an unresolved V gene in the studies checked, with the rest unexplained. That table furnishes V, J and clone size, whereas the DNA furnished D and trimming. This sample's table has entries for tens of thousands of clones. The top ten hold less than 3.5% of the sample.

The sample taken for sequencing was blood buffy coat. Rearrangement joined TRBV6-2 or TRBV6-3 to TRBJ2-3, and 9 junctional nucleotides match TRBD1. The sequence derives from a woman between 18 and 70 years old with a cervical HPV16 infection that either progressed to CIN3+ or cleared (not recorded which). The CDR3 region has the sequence CASRTTGGSETQYF. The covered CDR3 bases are TGTGCCAGCAGAACTACAGGGGGCTCAGAGACG.